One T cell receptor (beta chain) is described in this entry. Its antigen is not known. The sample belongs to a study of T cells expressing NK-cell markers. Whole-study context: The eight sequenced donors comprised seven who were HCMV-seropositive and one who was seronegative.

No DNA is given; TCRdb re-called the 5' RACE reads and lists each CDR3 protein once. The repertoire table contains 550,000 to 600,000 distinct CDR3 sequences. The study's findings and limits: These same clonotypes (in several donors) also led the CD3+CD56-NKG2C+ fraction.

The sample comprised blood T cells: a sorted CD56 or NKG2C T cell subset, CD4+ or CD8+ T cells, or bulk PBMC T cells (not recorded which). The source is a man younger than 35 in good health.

The CDR3: CASSLSVGQGAQPQHF. This chain joins TRBV12-3 or TRBV12-4 and TRBJ1-5; no DNA is available, so the TRBD1 call from TCRdb remains unchecked. The CDR3 covers 16 residues.